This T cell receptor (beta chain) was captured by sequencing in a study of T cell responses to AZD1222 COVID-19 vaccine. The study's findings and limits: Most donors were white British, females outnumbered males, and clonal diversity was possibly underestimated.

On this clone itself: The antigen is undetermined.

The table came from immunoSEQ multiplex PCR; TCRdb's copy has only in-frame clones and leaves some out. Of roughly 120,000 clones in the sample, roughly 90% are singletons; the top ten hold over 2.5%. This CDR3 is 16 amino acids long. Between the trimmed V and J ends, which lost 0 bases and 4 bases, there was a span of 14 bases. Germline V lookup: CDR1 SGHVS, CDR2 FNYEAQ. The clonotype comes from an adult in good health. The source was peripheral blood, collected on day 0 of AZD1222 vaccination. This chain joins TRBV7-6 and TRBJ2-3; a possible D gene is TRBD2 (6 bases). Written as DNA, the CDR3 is TGTGCCAGCAGCTTAGCGCTCGGGCCGGGAGCAGATACGCAGTATTTT. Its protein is CASSLALGPGADTQYF.